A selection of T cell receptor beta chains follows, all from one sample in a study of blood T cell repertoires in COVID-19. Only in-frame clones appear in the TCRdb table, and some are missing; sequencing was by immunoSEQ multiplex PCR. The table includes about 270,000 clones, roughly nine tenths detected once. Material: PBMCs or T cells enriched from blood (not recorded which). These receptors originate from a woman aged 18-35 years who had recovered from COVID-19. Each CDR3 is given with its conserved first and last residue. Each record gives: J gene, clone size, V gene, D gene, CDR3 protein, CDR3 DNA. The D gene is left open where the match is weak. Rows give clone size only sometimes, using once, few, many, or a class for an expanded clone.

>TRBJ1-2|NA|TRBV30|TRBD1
CAWSVFGTGEGYTF
TGTGCCTGGAGTGTCTTTGGGACAGGGGAAGGCTACACCTTC
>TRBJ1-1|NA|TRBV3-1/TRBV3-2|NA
CASSDPVNTEAFF
TGTGCCAGCAGCGATCCAGTGAACACTGAAGCTTTCTTT
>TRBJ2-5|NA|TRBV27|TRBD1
CASTNTGAETQYF
TGTGCCAGCACCAATACAGGGGCAGAGACCCAGTACTTC
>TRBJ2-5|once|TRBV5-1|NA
CASSFQGGSETQYF
TGCGCCAGCAGCTTTCAGGGGGGCTCAGAGACCCAGTACTTC
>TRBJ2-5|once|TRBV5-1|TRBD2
CASSLSGLAGGPQETQYF
TGCGCCAGCAGCTTGAGTGGGCTAGCGGGGGGTCCTCAAGAGACCCAGTACTTC
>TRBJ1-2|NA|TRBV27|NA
CASRPTGANYGYTF
TGTGCCAGCAGACCGACAGGAGCTAACTATGGCTACACCTTC
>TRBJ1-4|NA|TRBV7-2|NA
CASSLQGLSEKLFF
TGTGCCAGCAGCCTACAGGGCCTTTCTGAAAAACTGTTTTTT
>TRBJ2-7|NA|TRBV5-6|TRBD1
CASRIGQGDEQYF
TGTGCCAGCAGAATTGGTCAGGGGGACGAGCAGTACTTC
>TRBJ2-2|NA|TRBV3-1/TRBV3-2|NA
CASSPQGLRTGELFF
TGTGCCAGCAGCCCCCAGGGTTTACGAACCGGGGAGCTGTTTTTT
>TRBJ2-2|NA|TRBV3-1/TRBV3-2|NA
CASSQDSGVNTGELFF
TGTGCCAGCAGCCAAGATTCGGGAGTTAACACCGGGGAGCTGTTTTTT
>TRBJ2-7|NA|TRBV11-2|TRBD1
CASSLGWQGASYEQYF
TGTGCCAGCAGCTTAGGTTGGCAGGGGGCGTCCTACGAGCAGTACTTC
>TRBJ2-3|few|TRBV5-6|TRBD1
CASSWTGATDTQYF
TGTGCCAGCAGCTGGACAGGGGCCACAGATACGCAGTATTTT
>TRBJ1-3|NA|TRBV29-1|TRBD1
CSVTGTATGNTIYF
TGCAGCGTAACCGGGACAGCCACTGGAAACACCATATATTTT
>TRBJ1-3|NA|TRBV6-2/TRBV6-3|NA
CASSSDGSSGNTIYF
TGTGCCAGCAGTTCGGACGGGAGCTCTGGAAACACCATATATTTT
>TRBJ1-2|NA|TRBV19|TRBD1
CASRSDRVYGYTF
TGTGCCAGTAGATCGGACAGGGTCTATGGCTACACCTTC
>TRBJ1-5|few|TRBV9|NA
CASSVDGASNQPQHF
TGTGCCAGCAGCGTAGATGGAGCTAGCAATCAGCCCCAGCATTTT
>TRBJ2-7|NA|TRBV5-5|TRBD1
CASSKPGQGLLFYEQYF
TGTGCCAGCAGCAAACCGGGACAGGGTCTTCTTTTCTACGAGCAGTACTTC
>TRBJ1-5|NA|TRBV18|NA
CASSREEGISPQHF
TGTGCCAGCTCCCGGGAAGAGGGAATCAGCCCCCAGCATTTT
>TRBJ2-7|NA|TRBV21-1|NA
CASILGDEQYF
TGTGCCAGCATCTTAGGGGACGAGCAGTACTTC
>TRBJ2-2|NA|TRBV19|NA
CASGSGSGTGELFF
TGTGCCAGTGGTTCGGGTTCGGGCACCGGGGAGCTGTTTTTT
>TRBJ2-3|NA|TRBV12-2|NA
CASRLVPGTGIGDTQYF
TGTGCAAGTCGCTTAGTCCCCGGGACAGGGATAGGGGATACGCAGTATTTT
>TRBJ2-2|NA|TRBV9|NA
CASSVAGGMAGELFF
TGTGCCAGCAGCGTAGCTGGGGGCATGGCCGGGGAGCTGTTTTTT
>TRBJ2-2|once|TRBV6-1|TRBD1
CASSETGARISAGELFF
TGTGCCAGCAGTGAAACAGGGGCGCGAATAAGTGCCGGGGAGCTGTTTTTT
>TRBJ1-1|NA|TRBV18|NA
CASSPMRAVNTEAFF
TGTGCCAGCTCACCCATGCGGGCTGTGAACACTGAAGCTTTCTTT
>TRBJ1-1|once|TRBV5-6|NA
CASSLFVRGLFTEAFF
TGTGCCAGCAGCTTGTTTGTTCGGGGTCTTTTCACTGAAGCTTTCTTT
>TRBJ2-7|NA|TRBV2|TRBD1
CASITGGLVSEQYF
TGTGCCAGCATTACAGGGGGCTTGGTCTCCGAGCAGTACTTC
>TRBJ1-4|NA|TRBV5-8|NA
CASSLAGGSYEKLFF
TGTGCCAGCAGCTTGGCGGGGGGGTCGTATGAAAAACTGTTTTTT
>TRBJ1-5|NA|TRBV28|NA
CASSTIRGSNQPQHF
TGTGCCAGCAGCACCATCAGGGGTAGCAATCAGCCCCAGCATTTT
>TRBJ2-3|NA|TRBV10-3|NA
CASLAGSASTDTQYF
TGTGCCTCCCTTGCCGGGTCAGCTAGCACAGATACGCAGTATTTT
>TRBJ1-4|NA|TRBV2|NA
CASTTGLATNEKLFF
TGTGCCAGCACCACAGGGCTTGCAACTAATGAAAAACTGTTTTTT
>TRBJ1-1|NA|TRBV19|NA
CASSISPGMNTEAFF
TGTGCCAGTAGTATCTCGCCAGGTATGAACACTGAAGCTTTCTTT
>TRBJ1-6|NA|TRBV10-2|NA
CASSESGGLTNSPLHF
TGCGCCAGCAGTGAGTCCGGAGGGCTGACGAATTCACCCCTCCACTTT
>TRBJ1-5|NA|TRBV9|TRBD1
CASSVEGQCYNQPQHF
TGTGCCAGCAGCGTAGAGGGACAGTGCTACAATCAGCCCCAGCATTTT
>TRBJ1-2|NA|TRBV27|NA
CASSLAGAGYGYTF
TGTGCCAGCAGTTTGGCGGGGGCTGGCTATGGCTACACCTTC
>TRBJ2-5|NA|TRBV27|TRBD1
CASKPTGAQETQYF
TGTGCCAGCAAACCTACAGGGGCACAAGAGACCCAGTACTTC
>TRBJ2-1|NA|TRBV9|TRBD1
CASSARTGGLDEQFF
TGTGCCAGCAGCGCCCGGACAGGGGGTTTGGATGAGCAGTTCTTC
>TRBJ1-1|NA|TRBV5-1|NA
CASSLVGGGEAFF
TGCGCCAGCAGCTTGGTCGGGGGAGGGGAAGCTTTCTTT
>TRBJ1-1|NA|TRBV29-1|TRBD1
CSVEGPGGWNTEAFF
TGCAGCGTTGAGGGGCCAGGGGGCTGGAACACTGAAGCTTTCTTT
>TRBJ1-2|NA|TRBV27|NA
CASSPRGGHYYGYTF
TGTGCCAGCAGTCCCCGGGGAGGGCACTACTATGGCTACACCTTC
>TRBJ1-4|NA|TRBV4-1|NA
CASSQGGLLGEKLFF
TGCGCCAGCAGCCAGGGGGGACTCCTCGGGGAAAAACTGTTTTTT
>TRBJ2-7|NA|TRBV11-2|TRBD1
CASSRGTGRYEQYF
TGTGCCAGCAGCCGCGGGACAGGGAGGTACGAGCAGTACTTC
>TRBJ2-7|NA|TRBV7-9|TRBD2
CASSSYTGLAGVSEQYF
TGTGCCAGCAGCTCTTACACTGGACTAGCGGGGGTTTCCGAGCAGTACTTC
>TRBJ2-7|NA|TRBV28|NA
CASSFGLTSYEQYF
TGTGCCAGCAGTTTTGGTCTAACCTCCTACGAGCAGTACTTC